The text below deals with one TCR beta chain. Its recognized antigen is unknown. The input lacks base qualities; no much larger clone sits a single base away. These data belong to a study of blood T cell repertoires in COVID-19 (TCRdb year 2020). Context from the whole study: Collaborator samples came from the United States, Italy and Spain and covered acute and convalescent phases of COVID-19. The sample metadata nearly always contained a de-identified subject ID, COVID-19 status, age in years and sex. The dataset comprised deeply sampled blood TCRbeta repertoires from subjects exposed to, actively infected with, or recovered from COVID-19. The prospective study material was composed of cDNA or gDNA derived from T cells, B-cell-depleted T cells, or PBMCs. The samples were drawn from the first 160 participants of the ongoing ImmuneRACE study and from 1,254 subjects provided by 6 global collaborators. HLA class I and class II types, where available, came from metadata supplied by the sample provider rather than from assay-based typing. The repertoires were made available in a free public database intended to serve as a resource for research on the immune response to SARS-CoV-2. Here is what the overall study found, with its caveats: Clinical and demographic metadata were provided uncurated, with the amount varying by source and participant.

Each collaborating institution followed its own protocols to collect whole blood in K2EDTA tubes. For TCRbeta analysis, collaborators shipped samples in one of three forms: frozen whole blood, isolated PBMCs, or DNA extracted from either of those sample types. TCRbeta CDR3 regions were amplified from genomic DNA by means of the immunoSEQ Assay, a bias-controlled multiplex PCR. The paper's data handling went like this. The number of nucleated cells in each sample was estimated by amplification of reference gene primers within the assay. To quantify the absolute abundance of each unique TCRbeta CDR3 rearrangement, sequence reads were collapsed and filtered. Productive Simpson clonality was computed per sample as the square root of Simpson's diversity index over productive rearrangements. Imported from immuneACCESS, the table was reduced by TCRdb to in-frame sequences with V and J called. These copies leave out some clones; in studies compared against another copy, an unresolved V gene accounts for under half, and the cause of the remainder is not known. That table is the source of V, J and clone size, and D and trimming were worked out from the DNA. This sample has 35,000 to 45,000 clones in its table, and around 90% of those were observed once. The leading ten clones occupy around 20% of the sample.

The source material was peripheral blood. This TCR came from a man aged 55 to 70 with acute or convalescent COVID-19.

The CDR3 region has the sequence CASTPQGQINEKLFF. The nucleotide sequence is TGCGCCAGCACTCCTCAGGGACAAATTAATGAAAAACTGTTTTTT. The sequence is built from TRBV5-1 and TRBJ1-4, with TRBD1 tentatively as D gene (6 bases match). Including cysteine and phenylalanine, the CDR3 has 15 amino acids. CDR3 DNA is the only sequence kept; it has 45 bases, read in frame from the first base. The germline V gene provides CDR1 SGHRS and CDR2 YFSETQ. V loses 6 bases of germline sequence and J loses 4 bases, and the interval between the two ends is 16 bases.